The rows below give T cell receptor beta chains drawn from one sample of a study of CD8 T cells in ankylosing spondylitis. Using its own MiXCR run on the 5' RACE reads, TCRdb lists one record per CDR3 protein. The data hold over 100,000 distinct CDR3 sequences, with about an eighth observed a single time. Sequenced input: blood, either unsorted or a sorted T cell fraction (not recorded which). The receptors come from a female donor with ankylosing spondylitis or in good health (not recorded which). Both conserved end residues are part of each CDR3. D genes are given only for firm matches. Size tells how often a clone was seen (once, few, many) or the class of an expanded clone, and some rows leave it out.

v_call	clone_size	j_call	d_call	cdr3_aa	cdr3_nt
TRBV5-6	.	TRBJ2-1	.	CASSDGRLWGQIHEQFF	TGTGCCAGCAGCGATGGGAGGTTGTGGGGACAGATCCATGAGCAGTTCTTC
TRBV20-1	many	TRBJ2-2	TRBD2	CSARAGTSAGELFF	TGCAGTGCTAGGGCCGGGACTAGCGCCGGGGAGCTGTTTTTT
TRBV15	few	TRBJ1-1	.	CATSRDLDGGGTFF	TGTGCCACCAGCAGAGATTTGGACGGCGGGGGGACTTTCTTT
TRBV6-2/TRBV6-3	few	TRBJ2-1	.	CASSYGDNYNEQFF	TGTGCCAGCAGTTACGGGGACAATTACAATGAGCAGTTCTTC
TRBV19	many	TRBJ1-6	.	CASSIRENSPLHF	TGTGCCAGTAGTATCCGCGAGAATTCACCCCTCCACTTT
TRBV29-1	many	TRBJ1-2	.	CSVDRGGERANYGYTF	TGCAGCGTTGACAGGGGAGGGGAGCGGGCTAACTATGGCTACACCTTC
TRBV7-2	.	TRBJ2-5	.	CASSLGARQETQYF	TGTGCCAGCAGCTTAGGGGCCAGACAAGAGACCCAGTACTTC
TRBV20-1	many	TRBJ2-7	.	CSASSRDLTTEQYF	TGCAGTGCTTCCAGCCGGGACTTAACGACCGAGCAGTACTTC
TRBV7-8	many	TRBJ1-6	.	CASRDGLYNSPLHF	TGTGCCAGCCGGGACGGACTTTATAATTCACCCCTCCACTTT
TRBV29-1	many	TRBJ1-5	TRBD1	CSVAQGSRTGPQHF	TGCAGCGTTGCGCAGGGTAGTCGGACAGGGCCCCAGCATTTT
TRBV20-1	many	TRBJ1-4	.	CSVRGGSLATNEKLFF	TGCAGTGTCAGAGGGGGATCGTTGGCAACTAATGAAAAACTGTTTTTT
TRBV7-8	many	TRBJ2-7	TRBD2	CASSLATIAGAYEQYF	TGTGCCAGCAGCTTAGCGACTATAGCGGGAGCTTACGAGCAGTACTTC
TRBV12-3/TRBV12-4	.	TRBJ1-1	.	CTIEVAVREAFF	TGTACCATCGAGGTGGCCGTTAGGGAAGCTTTCTTT
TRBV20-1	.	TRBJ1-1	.	CSARDGGGGTEAFF	TGCAGTGCTAGAGATGGGGGTGGAGGCACTGAAGCTTTCTTT
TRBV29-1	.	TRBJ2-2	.	CGSRAQDTGELFF	TGCGGGAGCAGGGCTCAGGACACCGGGGAGCTGTTTTTT
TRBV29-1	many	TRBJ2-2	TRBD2	CSVDVAGGPTGELFF	TGCAGCGTTGACGTGGCGGGGGGTCCCACCGGGGAGCTGTTTTTT
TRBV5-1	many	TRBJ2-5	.	CASSPDSQETQYF	TGCGCCAGCAGCCCGGACAGCCAAGAGACCCAGTACTTC
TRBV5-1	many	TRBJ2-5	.	CASSRWREETQYF	TGCGCCAGCAGCCGGTGGAGAGAGGAGACCCAGTACTTC
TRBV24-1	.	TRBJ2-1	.	CATSDAGNRANEQFF	TGTGCCACCAGTGATGCCGGAAACAGGGCCAATGAGCAGTTCTTC
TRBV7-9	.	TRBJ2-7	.	CASSLGWKHYF	TGTGCCAGCAGCTTAGGGTGGAAGCACTACTTC
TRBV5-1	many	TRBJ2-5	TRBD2	CASSLGASGQETQYF	TGCGCCAGCAGCTTGGGTGCTAGCGGACAAGAGACCCAGTACTTC
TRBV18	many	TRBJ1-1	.	CASSPQNTEAFF	TGTGCCAGCTCACCGCAGAACACTGAAGCTTTCTTT
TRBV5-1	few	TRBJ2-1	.	CASSLGQALTNEQFF	TGCGCCAGCAGCTTGGGACAGGCACTAACTAATGAGCAGTTCTTC
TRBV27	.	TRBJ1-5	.	CASSLFRYQPQHF	TGTGCCAGCAGTTTGTTCCGTTATCAGCCCCAGCATTTT
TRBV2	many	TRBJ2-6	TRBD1	CASSLNRGSGANVLTF	TGTGCCAGCAGTCTCAACAGGGGCTCTGGGGCCAACGTCCTGACTTTC
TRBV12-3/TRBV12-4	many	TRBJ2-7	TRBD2	CASSSSGNIYEQYF	TGTGCCAGCAGCTCTAGCGGGAATATCTACGAGCAGTACTTC
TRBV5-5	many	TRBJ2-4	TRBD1	CASSTRQGAVGNIQYF	TGTGCCAGCAGCACCCGACAGGGGGCGGTTGGGAACATTCAGTACTTC
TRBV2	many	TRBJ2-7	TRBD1	CASSAGTGAYEQYF	TGTGCCAGCAGCGCCGGGACAGGGGCCTACGAGCAGTACTTC
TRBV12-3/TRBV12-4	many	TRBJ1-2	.	CASSRTGDYGYTF	TGTGCCAGCAGCCGAACGGGGGACTATGGCTACACCTTC
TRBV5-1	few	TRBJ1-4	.	CASSWGRSNEKLFF	TGCGCCAGCAGCTGGGGACGGTCTAATGAAAAACTGTTTTTT
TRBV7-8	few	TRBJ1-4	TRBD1	CASRISGQGTNEKLFF	TGTGCCAGCAGAATCTCGGGACAGGGAACTAATGAAAAACTGTTTTTT
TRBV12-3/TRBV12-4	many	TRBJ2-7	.	CASSSPGLYEQYF	TGTGCCAGCAGTTCTCCGGGGCTCTACGAGCAGTACTTC
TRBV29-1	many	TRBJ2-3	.	CSVDQGVRTDTQYF	TGCAGCGTTGATCAAGGGGTTCGCACAGATACGCAGTATTTT
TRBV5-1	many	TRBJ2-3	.	CASSQLGPIPDTQYF	TGCGCCAGCAGCCAACTCGGTCCAATTCCAGATACGCAGTATTTT
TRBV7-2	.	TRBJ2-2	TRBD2	CASSPPGLATGELFF	TGTGCCAGCAGCCCGCCGGGACTAGCCACCGGGGAGCTGTTTTTT
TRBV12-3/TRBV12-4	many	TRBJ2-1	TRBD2	CASKTGLGVDEQFF	TGTGCCAGTAAGACGGGACTAGGGGTTGATGAGCAGTTCTTC
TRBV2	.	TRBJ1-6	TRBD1	CAGRTGKLVSPLHF	TGTGCCGGACGGACAGGGAAATTGGTTTCACCCCTCCACTTT
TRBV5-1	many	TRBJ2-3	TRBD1	CASGPTGGKGDTQYF	TGCGCCAGCGGCCCGACAGGGGGAAAGGGAGATACGCAGTATTTT
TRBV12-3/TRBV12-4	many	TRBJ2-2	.	CASSLGQGNTGELFF	TGTGCCAGCAGTTTAGGGCAGGGAAACACCGGGGAGCTGTTTTTT
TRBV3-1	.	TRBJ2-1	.	CASSPRGQYDEQFF	TGTGCCAGCAGCCCACGAGGACAGTACGATGAGCAGTTCTTC
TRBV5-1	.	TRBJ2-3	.	CASSWGPDTQYF	TGCGCCAGCAGCTGGGGGCCAGATACGCAGTATTTT